The T cell receptor beta chain described here comes from a study of T cell responses to AZD1222 COVID-19 vaccine. Broader study findings: Spike was spanned by vaccine-associated CD4 TCRs, with dominance at 160-218 and 743-854. Per reports, nearly half of all spike-specific TCRs target regions that are unmutated in variants. An increase in Spike-specific TCR breadth and depth was observed after two AZD1222 doses.

Points on this clone: No antigen is known for it.

CDR1 is SGHRS, CDR2 YFSETQ, per germline. There are 14 residues in the CDR3. Trimming removed 4 bases from V and 8 bases from J; junction bases left unmatched: 6. The protocol was immunoSEQ multiplex PCR, while the TCRdb copy is restricted to in-frame clones and leaves out a portion. The data show about 100,000 clones, around 87% seen once. The chain joins TRBV5-1 to TRBJ1-6; 7 bases align to TRBD1. The clonotype originates from an adult in good health. The sample was peripheral blood, taken on day 0 of MenACWY control vaccination. CDR3 sequence (DNA): TGCGCCAGCAGCCCTGGCAGGGGGGATTCACCCCTCCACTTT. Residues: CASSPGRGDSPLHF. Full variable domain (remainder filled in from reference TRBV5-1 and TRBJ1-6): KAGVTQTPRYLIKTRGQQVTLSCSPISGHRSVSWYQQTPGQGLQFLFEYFSETQRNKGNFPGRFSGRQFSNSRSEMNVSTLELGDSALYLCASSPGRGDSPLHFGNGTRLTVT.